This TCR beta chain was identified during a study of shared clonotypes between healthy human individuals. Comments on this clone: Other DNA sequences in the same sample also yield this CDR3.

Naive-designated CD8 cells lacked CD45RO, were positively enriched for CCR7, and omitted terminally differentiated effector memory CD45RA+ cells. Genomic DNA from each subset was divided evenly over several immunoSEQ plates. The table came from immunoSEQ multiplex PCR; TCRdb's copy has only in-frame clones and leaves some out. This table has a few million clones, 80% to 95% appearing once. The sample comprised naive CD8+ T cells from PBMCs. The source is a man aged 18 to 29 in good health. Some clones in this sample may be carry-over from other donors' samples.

The CDR3 bases are TGCGCCAGCAGCCCGAGGGACAGTCCCTACGAGCAGTACTTC. Its translation is CASSPRDSPYEQYF. This sequence joins TRBV5-1 and TRBJ2-7, with 7 nucleotides matching TRBD1. The CDR3 sequence is 14 residues long. V shed 4 bases, J shed 2 bases, and the junction held 6 bases outside the gene matches. CDR1 is SGHRS and CDR2 is YFSETQ in the germline V gene.